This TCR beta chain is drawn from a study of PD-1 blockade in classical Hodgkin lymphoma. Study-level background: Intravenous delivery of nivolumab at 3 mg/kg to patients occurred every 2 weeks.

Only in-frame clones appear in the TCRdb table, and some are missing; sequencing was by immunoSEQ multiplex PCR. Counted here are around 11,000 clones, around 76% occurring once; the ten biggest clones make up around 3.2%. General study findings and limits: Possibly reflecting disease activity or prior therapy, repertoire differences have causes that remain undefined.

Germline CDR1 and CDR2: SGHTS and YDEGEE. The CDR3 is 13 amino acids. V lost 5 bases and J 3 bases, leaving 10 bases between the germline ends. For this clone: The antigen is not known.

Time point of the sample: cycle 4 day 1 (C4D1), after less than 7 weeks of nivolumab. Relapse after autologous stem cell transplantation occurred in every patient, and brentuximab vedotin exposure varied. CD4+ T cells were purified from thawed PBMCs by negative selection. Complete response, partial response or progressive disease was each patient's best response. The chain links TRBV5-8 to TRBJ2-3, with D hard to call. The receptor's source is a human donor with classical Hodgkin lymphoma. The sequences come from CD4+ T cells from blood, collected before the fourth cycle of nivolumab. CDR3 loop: CASRQDPTDTQYF. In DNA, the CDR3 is TGTGCCAGCAGGCAGGACCCGACAGATACGCAGTATTTT.